This T cell receptor (beta chain) was captured in a study of regulatory and conventional T cells in RAG deficiency. Study outcomes and limitations: Omenn syndrome and CID/AS patients had around 100-fold fewer unique Treg TCR beta sequences, versus around 9.8-fold elsewhere. Shannon entropy fell and Simpson indices rose in RAG-deficient patients.

The CDR3 is 14 residues long. Between the trimmed V and J ends, which lost 3 bases and 8 bases, there was a span of 13 bases. Per germline, CDR1 SGHNT and CDR2 YENEEA. Details on this clone: Its antigen is unknown.

The method was immunoSEQ multiplex PCR; TCRdb's version includes in-frame clones alone and lacks a portion of them. This table has about 30,000 clones, 85% to 90% appearing once. The sample also formed part of further work on regulatory T cells. That investigation notes: The PCR used 52 TRBV and 13 TRBJ primers. Patient repertoires had restricted TRB V-J pairs and skewed V and J usage, most in Tregs.

This TCR derives from a human donor in good health. What was sequenced was CD8+ T cells sorted from blood. This sequence joins TRBV11-3 and TRBJ1-4; a possible D gene is TRBD1 (6 bases). Here the CDR3 reads CASSFSGVGEKLFF. The CDR3 nucleotides read TGTGCCAGCAGCTTTTCAGGGGTAGGGGAAAAACTGTTTTTT.